This T cell receptor beta chain was profiled in a study of T-cell reconstitution after alpha-beta-depleted transplantation in children. A TCRbeta library incorporating unique molecular identifiers was prepared. TCRdb reprocessed the PCR reads via MiXCR and lists one record per CDR3 protein. This sample has about 610,000 distinct CDR3 sequences; roughly 10% occur once, and the top ten carry around 4%. Specimen: PBMCs from the stem cell graft donor, collected from the stem cell graft. The receptor's source is a human donor who donated a stem cell graft to a child with acute myeloid leukemia.

In DNA, the CDR3 is TGTGCCAGCAGCTTAGTTGGAGGAGAGACTGAAGCTTTCTTT. It is translated as CASSLVGGETEAFF. The chain has TRBV11-2 and TRBJ1-1; D gene unclear. Germline assignment: CDR1 SGHAT and CDR2 FQNNGV. Between the trimmed V and J ends, which lost 1 base and 5 bases, there was a span of 11 bases. The length of the CDR3 is 14 residues. Filled out from reference TRBV11-2 and TRBJ1-1, the complete variable domain reads EAGVAQSPRYKIIEKRQSVAFWCNPISGHATLYWYQQILGQGPKLLIQFQNNGVVDDSQLPKDRFSAERLKGVDSTLKIQPAKLEDSAVYLCASSLVGGETEAFFGQGTRLTVV.